The 32 T cell receptor beta chains below all came from one sample that was sequenced in a study of OX40 agonist ivuxolimab in advanced cancers. Libraries were constructed by the immunoSEQ multiplex PCR assay. TCRdb re-hosts the immuneACCESS table, in-frame sequences only. Its copies lack some clones; in the studies checked, an unresolved V gene accounts for under half of them, and the cause for the rest is not known. Here the sample has 20,000 to 25,000 clones; around 86% occur a single time. About 16% of the sample belongs to the ten largest clones. This sample comprised CD4+ or CD8+ T cells sorted from blood, obtained in a trial of the OX40 agonist ivuxolimab. These receptors originate from an adult with an advanced solid tumor such as melanoma, head and neck, liver or kidney cancer.

The gene calls are TRBV7-3 and TRBJ1-2; D possibly corresponds to TRBD1 (6 bases). The CDR3 is 15 residues long. Between the trimmed V and J ends, which lost 5 bases and 8 bases, there was a span of 21 bases. The germline CDR1 and CDR2 sequences are SGHTA and FQGTGA. The CDR3 nucleotides read TGTGCCAGCAGCCCCGGGGGGGCAGGGAAAGGAGGCTACACCTTC. Translation: CASSPGGAGKGGYTF.

The chain recombines TRBV10-2 with TRBJ1-1, with D perhaps matching TRBD1 (5 bases). In germline, CDR1 is WSHSY, CDR2 SAAADI. The CDR3 has 12 residues. V was clipped by 7 bases and J by 0 bases, with 6 bases between them. The CDR3 DNA sequence: TGCGCCAGCACAGGGTTGAACACTGAAGCTTTCTTT. It yields the protein CASTGLNTEAFF.

The rearrangement links TRBV5-1 to TRBJ2-7; maybe TRBD2 (5 bases). V lost 2 bases and J lost 3, with 15 bases in between. CDR1 is SGHRS, CDR2 YFSETQ, per germline. The CDR3 runs to 15 residues. In nucleotides, the CDR3 is TGCGCCAGCAGCTTCGACCCCCTGGGGAGCTACGAGCAGTACTTC. Translation gives CASSFDPLGSYEQYF. Combining the CDR3 with reference TRBV5-1 and TRBJ2-7 gives the whole variable domain KAGVTQTPRYLIKTRGQQVTLSCSPISGHRSVSWYQQTPGQGLQFLFEYFSETQRNKGNFPGRFSGRQFSNSRSEMNVSTLELGDSALYLCASSFDPLGSYEQYFGPGTRLTVT.

The rearrangement links TRBV5-1 to TRBJ2-5, with 9 bases identical to TRBD2. The V gene end was trimmed by 4 bases and the J gene end by 0 bases; junction bases not matched to a gene: 7. Per the germline V gene, CDR1 is SGHRS and CDR2 is YFSETQ. This CDR3 has 16 amino acids. The CDR3 here is CASSQGGGVYQETQYF. DNA for the CDR3: TGCGCCAGCAGCCAGGGCGGGGGGGTGTACCAAGAGACCCAGTACTTC.

V gene TRBV5-4 combines with J gene TRBJ2-1; the D is unclear. From germline, CDR1 is SGHNT and CDR2 YYREEE (reference sequence). V lost 4 bases and J lost 3, with 17 bases in between. The CDR3 runs to 16 residues. The CDR3 sequence: CASSAASVPNYNEQFF. The DNA for the CDR3 is TGTGCCAGCAGCGCCGCGTCAGTCCCTAACTACAATGAGCAGTTCTTC.

The chain combines TRBV6-1 with TRBJ2-7; D uncertain. Trimming left V 6 bases short and J 7 bases short, with 13 bases between. CDR1 and CDR2 (germline): MNHNS, SASEGT. The CDR3 is made up of 12 amino acids. CDR3 sequence: CASSGRVGEQYF. DNA for the CDR3: TGTGCCAGCAGCGGAAGGGTGGGGGAGCAGTACTTC.

This rearrangement joins TRBV7-9 to TRBJ2-3, with a possible D match to TRBD1 (6 bases). CDR1 and CDR2 from the germline V gene are SEHNR and FQNEAQ (reference sequence). Trimming took off 5 bases at V and 1 base at J, with 13 bases between the two ends. This CDR3 is built from 15 residues. The CDR3 nucleotides read TGTGCCAGCAGCGTGTGGAGACAGGGCACAGATACGCAGTATTTT. Its translation: CASSVWRQGTDTQYF.

The CDR3 here is CASSAVGVWEKLFF. CDR3 DNA: TGTGCCAGTAGTGCCGTCGGGGTATGGGAAAAACTGTTTTTT. This rearrangement joins TRBV19 to TRBJ1-4; D is unresolved. The CDR3 runs to 14 residues. Germline CDR1 is LNHDA and CDR2 is SQIVND (reference sequence). V lost 5 bases to trimming and J lost 8 bases, with 15 bases between them.

The rearrangement uses TRBV7-6 and TRBJ1-2; the match to TRBD1 covers 9 bases. The germline V gene has CDR1 SGHVS and CDR2 FNYEAQ. J gave up 8 bases and V 4 bases, and 5 bases lay outside the gene matches. CDR3 length equals 13 residues. Here the CDR3 reads CASSWTGVGGYTF. In nucleotides, the CDR3 is TGTGCCAGCAGCTGGACAGGGGTCGGCGGCTACACCTTC.

The J gene is TRBJ1-5, the V gene TRBV6-5; 9 nucleotides line up with TRBD1. With V trimmed by 6 bases and J by 6 bases, 6 bases remained unmatched. Germline V gene sequence: CDR1 MNHEY, CDR2 SVGAGI. This CDR3 has 14 amino acids. The CDR3: CASRGTGSGQPQHF. The CDR3 bases are TGTGCCAGCAGGGGGACAGGGTCTGGTCAGCCCCAGCATTTT.

This clone was seen once. This sequence joins TRBV10-3 and TRBJ2-1, with 9 bases lining up with TRBD2. There are 16 residues in the CDR3. Germline-derived CDR1 and CDR2 are ENHRY and SYGVKD. V lost 3 bases and J lost 3; bases outside the gene matches: 6. The CDR3: CAISESSGGFYNEQFF. Here the CDR3 DNA reads TGTGCCATCAGTGAATCGAGCGGGGGGTTCTACAATGAGCAGTTCTTC.

CDR3 bases: TGTGCCAGTGCAGGGGGCCTAGGTGCTTTCTTT. It translates to CASAGGLGAFF. V and J are TRBV19 and TRBJ1-1; TRBD1 matches at 8 bases. The CDR3 extends over 11 amino acids. The trim removed 8 bases at V and 11 bases at J, leaving 7 bases unmatched. The germline V gene encodes CDR1 LNHDA and CDR2 SQIVND (reference sequence). Full variable domain (remainder filled in from reference TRBV19 and TRBJ1-1): DGGITQSPKYLFRKEGQNVTLSCEQNLNHDAMYWYRQDPGQGLRLIYYSQIVNDFQKGDIAEGYSVSREKKESFPLTVTSAQKNPTAFYLCASAGGLGAFFGQGTRLTVV.

This rearrangement joins TRBV6-1 to TRBJ1-1; D is undetermined. This CDR3 has 15 residues. The V end was cut by 3 bases, the J end by 1 base, with 12 bases between. The germline CDR1 and CDR2 sequences are MNHNS and SASEGT. The CDR3 nucleotides read TGTGCCAGCAGTGACGGCTCGGCCGGGAACACTGAAGCTTTCTTT. This encodes CASSDGSAGNTEAFF.

This clone has just a few counts. The chain recombines TRBV7-2 with TRBJ2-7; 9 positions agree with TRBD1. CDR1 and CDR2 from the germline V gene are SGHTA and FQGNSA. V shed 5 bases, J shed 7 bases, and the junction held 15 bases outside the gene matches. The CDR3 totals 16 residues. The CDR3: CASSTLAGQGLVEQYF. The CDR3 DNA is TGTGCCAGCAGCACCCTGGCCGGACAGGGGTTGGTGGAGCAGTACTTC.

This clone turned up a few times. The rearrangement joins TRBV5-4 to TRBJ2-7, with 8 bases lining up with TRBD2. V lost 1 base, J lost 0 bases, and 6 bases stayed unmatched. The CDR3 has 16 residues. Germline values: CDR1 SGHNT, CDR2 YYREEE (reference sequence). As DNA, the CDR3 is TGTGCCAGCAGCTTGATTTCGGGGGGGTACTCCTACGAGCAGTACTTC. This gives the protein CASSLISGGYSYEQYF.

This rearrangement joins TRBV19 to TRBJ2-4, with D perhaps matching TRBD1 or TRBD2 (5 bases each). Germline V CDR1 and CDR2: LNHDA, SQIVND (reference sequence). This CDR3 region has 19 residues. In DNA form, the CDR3 reads TGTGCTACTCAGTCAGAGGCAGGGAGCCATTCCCTGGCCAAAAACATTCAGTACTTC. It specifies CATQSEAGSHSLAKNIQYF.

The CDR3 is CASSQGGVGEKLFF. The DNA for the CDR3 is TGTGCCAGCAGCCAAGGGGGGGTGGGTGAAAAACTGTTTTTT. V usage is TRBV4-2 and J usage is TRBJ1-4, with D tentatively TRBD1 (5 bases). There are 14 residues in the CDR3. Germline V CDR1 and CDR2: LGHNA, YNFKEQ. The ends were cut back, 1 base at V and 7 bases at J, with 10 bases in the middle.

The chain uses TRBV15 and TRBJ1-4; D uncertain. Germline lookup yields CDR1 LNHNV and CDR2 YYDKDF (reference sequence). V was clipped by 0 bases and J by 1 base, with 9 bases between them. There are 16 residues in the CDR3. The CDR3 loop reads CATSRDKEETNEKLFF. The CDR3 DNA reads TGTGCCACCAGCAGAGATAAAGAGGAAACTAATGAAAAACTGTTTTTT.

This sequence joins TRBV2 and TRBJ1-2; weak D call: TRBD1 (5 bases). Germline CDR1 reads SNHLY; CDR2 reads FYNNEI. The V and J ends lost 2 bases and 5 bases respectively, with 18 bases between them. CDR3 length equals 16 residues. CDR3: CASSESEVGREYGYTF. In nucleotides, the CDR3 is TGTGCCAGCAGTGAATCGGAAGTCGGCAGGGAGTATGGCTACACCTTC.

This clone occurred once. V is TRBV18 and J is TRBJ1-2; D is uncertain. The V gene lost 2 bases and the J gene lost 2 bases, with 6 bases spanning the gap. The CDR3 consists of 13 residues. The germline V gene encodes CDR1 KGHSH and CDR2 LQKENI. DNA for the CDR3: TGTGCCAGCTCACCAGAAGGGAACTATGGCTACACCTTC. Its protein product is CASSPEGNYGYTF. The full variable domain, completed using reference TRBV18 and TRBJ1-2, is NAGVMQNPRHLVRRRGQEARLRCSPMKGHSHVYWYRQLPEEGLKFMVYLQKENIIDESGMPKERFSAEFPKEGPSILRIQQVVRGDSAAYFCASSPEGNYGYTFGSGTRLTVV.

By sample fraction, this clone is medium-sized. The V and J genes are TRBV11-2 and TRBJ2-7, with D possibly being TRBD1 or TRBD2 (5 bases each). V gave up 6 bases and J gave up 0 bases, with 15 bases separating them. CDR3 length: 15 amino acids. The germline V gene encodes CDR1 SGHAT and CDR2 FQNNGV. CDR3 in amino acids: CASRPGGSLSYEQYF. As DNA, the CDR3 is TGTGCCAGCAGGCCTGGGGGTTCCCTCTCCTACGAGCAGTACTTC.

This chain uses TRBV5-4 with TRBJ1-2; D not resolved. Germline CDR1 reads SGHNT; CDR2 reads YYREEE (reference sequence). The CDR3 consists of 15 residues. Trimming left V 0 bases short and J 5 bases short, with 14 bases between. The CDR3 protein is CASSLGQVTLYGYTF. As DNA, the CDR3 is TGTGCCAGCAGCTTGGGCCAGGTAACGTTGTATGGCTACACCTTC. Full variable domain (outside the CDR3, taken from reference TRBV5-4 and TRBJ1-2): ETGVTQSPTHLIKTRGQQVTLRCSSQSGHNTVSWYQQALGQGPQFIFQYYREEENGRGNFPPRFSGLQFPNYSSELNVNALELDDSALYLCASSLGQVTLYGYTFGSGTRLTVV.

This chain joins TRBV5-1 and TRBJ2-6; tentatively, D is TRBD2 (6 bases). Germline assignment: CDR1 SGHRS and CDR2 YFSETQ. CDR3 size: 17 residues. V was clipped by 4 bases and J by 0 bases, with 14 bases between them. Here the CDR3 reads CASSGGTAYSGANVLTF. The CDR3 DNA sequence: TGCGCCAGCAGCGGAGGGACGGCCTACTCTGGGGCCAACGTCCTGACTTTC.

This chain links TRBV10-3 with TRBJ1-2; tentatively, D is TRBD1 (6 bases). V lost 6 bases, J lost 0 bases, and 17 bases lay in between. Germline lookup yields CDR1 ENHRY and CDR2 SYGVKD. The CDR3 is 16 residues long. The CDR3 loop reads CAIRGASMRTNYGYTF. CDR3 coding DNA: TGTGCCATCAGGGGGGCTTCAATGCGTACTAACTATGGCTACACCTTC.

CDR3 sequence reads: CASSLSGPRAGEQYF. The CDR3 nucleotides read TGTGCCAGCAGCTTGTCCGGGCCCCGGGCGGGGGAGCAGTACTTC. The chain joins TRBV5-4 to TRBJ2-7, with D possibly TRBD2 on 6 matching bases. The CDR3 consists of 15 residues. CDR1 and CDR2 (germline): SGHNT, YYREEE (reference sequence). V gave up 1 base and J gave up 7 bases, with 18 bases separating them.

The chain combines TRBV5-1 with TRBJ2-2, with D perhaps matching TRBD1 (6 bases). V was pared by 4 bases and J by 2 bases, with 18 bases between. This CDR3 comprises 17 residues. The V gene's germline CDR1 is SGHRS and CDR2 YFSETQ. CDR3 protein: CASSRDTTGYNTGELFF. The DNA of the CDR3 is TGCGCCAGCAGCCGAGATACCACAGGGTACAACACCGGGGAGCTGTTTTTT.

V gene TRBV18 combines with J gene TRBJ2-1, with 8 bases lining up with TRBD2. J lost 12 bases, V lost 5 bases, and 18 bases had no gene match. Germline CDR1 reads KGHSH; CDR2 reads LQKENI. CDR3 size: 16 residues. The CDR3 coding sequence is TGTGCCAGCTCAACGCAACCGGAAGGACTAGCCGCTGGGCAGTTCTTC. It specifies CASSTQPEGLAAGQFF.

The J gene is TRBJ2-7, the V gene TRBV7-3, with D unresolved. CDR1 is SGHTA and CDR2 is FQGTGA in the germline V gene. V was pared by 2 bases and J by 4 bases, with 15 bases between. This CDR3 contains 15 residues. CDR3 nucleotide sequence: TGTGCCAGCAGCTTAGGGAATTCCGGACCTTACGAGCAGTACTTC. Translating gives CASSLGNSGPYEQYF.

This clone turned up a few times. V is TRBV2 and J is TRBJ2-6; 9 bases match TRBD1. Germline V gene lookup returns CDR1 SNHLY and CDR2 FYNNEI. The CDR3 runs to 17 residues. J gave up 0 bases and V 7 bases, and 7 bases lay outside the gene matches. The CDR3 reads CASIWRDRASGANVLTF. The CDR3 nucleotides are TGTGCCAGCATATGGCGGGACAGGGCCTCTGGGGCCAACGTCCTGACTTTC.

The DNA of the CDR3 is TGTGCCAGCAGCTCGACCCGGAGGATTACCGGGAAAGGGGGCTACACCTTC. Translated, it gives CASSSTRRITGKGGYTF. This chain uses TRBV7-2 with TRBJ1-2; unclear D gene. Trimming cost V 4 bases and J 8 bases, with 26 bases left between them. CDR3 length equals 17 residues. The germline V gene has CDR1 SGHTA and CDR2 FQGNSA.

The J gene is TRBJ2-2, the V gene TRBV7-3; 9 bases are a match to TRBD2. The CDR3 has 17 residues. Germline V gene data show CDR1 as SGHTA and CDR2 as FQGTGA. Unmatched junction bases numbered 14, after V lost 7 bases and J lost 5 bases. CDR3 amino acids: CASTRGSGGLSTGELFF. DNA for the CDR3: TGTGCCAGCACCCGGGGTAGCGGGGGCTTGTCGACCGGGGAGCTGTTTTTT.

The chain employs TRBV19 and TRBJ2-2, with D uncertain. The CDR3 length is 17 residues. The V end lost 1 base, the J end lost 0 bases, and 12 bases lay between the germline ends. Germline CDR1 and CDR2: LNHDA and SQIVND (reference sequence). CDR3 protein: CASSIAGVGSNTGELFF. The DNA for the CDR3 is TGTGCCAGTAGTATAGCTGGGGTAGGTTCGAACACCGGGGAGCTGTTTTTT.